The clone carrying this TCR beta chain was detected many times. The antigen is not known. The data belong to a study of early T cells in non-severe SARS-CoV-2 infection. General study points: CD4 and private specificities were missed by VDJdb matching, which favored anti-spike CD8 responses.

The TCR library protocol was used to attach unique molecular identifiers. These identifiers were attached to individual cDNA molecules. TCRdb used MiXCR to reprocess the 5' RACE reads, holding one entry per CDR3 protein. The profile covers under 85,000 distinct CDR3 sequences, with around 14% appearing a single time and 4.5% to 6.5% taken by the ten largest. Sequences were obtained from whole blood. The source of this sequence is an adult who was a healthcare worker with PCR-confirmed SARS-CoV-2 infection or an uninfected control (not recorded which).

The CDR3: CSVGGSNEQFF. The CDR3 nucleotides are TGCAGCGTCGGGGGCAGTAATGAGCAGTTCTTC. The rearrangement links TRBV29-1 to TRBJ2-1; either TRBD1 or TRBD2 may fit D (6 bases each). Germline V gene lookup returns CDR1 SQVTM and CDR2 ANQGSEA. This CDR3 region has 11 residues. Trimming took off 6 bases at V and 7 bases at J, with 10 bases between the two ends.